The T cell receptor (beta chain) described here comes from a study of regulatory T cells in long-lasting Graves disease. Both iRepertoire HTBI primers and Arm-PCR of CDR3 regions were used to build the TCR beta libraries. MiXCR, run by TCRdb on the multiplex PCR reads, gives a single entry per CDR3 protein. The data contain roughly 500,000 distinct CDR3 sequences, about 14% of them singletons. This CDR3 contains 16 residues. V lost 3 bases to trimming and J lost 3 bases, with 18 bases between them. The germline gives CDR1 SGHRS, CDR2 YFSETQ. Time point given: newly diagnosed GD, antithyroid drugs for less than 3 months. The authors made the TCR library using RNA they extracted from PBMCs. These data are also associated with another study on T cells in Graves' hyperthyroidism and ophthalmopathy.

Sequenced here: peripheral blood mononuclear cells (PBMCs), sampled at new diagnosis, from a patient treated with antithyroid drugs. The source of this sequence is a man younger than 45 with Graves disease. This chain connects TRBV5-1 to TRBJ1-2, with a possible D match to TRBD1 (5 bases). The CDR3 DNA follows: TGCGCCAGCAGCTCTATACCGGGACGAAGGTACTATGGCTACACCTTC. Protein sequence: CASSSIPGRRYYGYTF.